Included here is one T cell receptor beta chain sequence, with context. Other DNA sequences of this sample code for an identical CDR3. V was clipped by 3 bases and J by 2 bases, with 2 bases between them. This CDR3 has 11 residues. CDR1 SGHTA and CDR2 FQGNSA come from the germline V gene. The data originate from a study of control samples from healthy donors and cancer patients. The protocol was immunoSEQ multiplex PCR, while the TCRdb copy is restricted to in-frame clones and leaves out a portion. The sample lists some 14,000 clones, roughly 79% occurring once. J is TRBJ2-7 and V is TRBV7-2; no clear D gene. This clonotype was sampled from a male donor with melanoma. Sequenced material: formalin-fixed, paraffin-embedded tissue. CDR3 coding DNA: TGTGCCAGCAGCTTGACCTACGAGCAGTACTTC. This encodes CASSLTYEQYF.